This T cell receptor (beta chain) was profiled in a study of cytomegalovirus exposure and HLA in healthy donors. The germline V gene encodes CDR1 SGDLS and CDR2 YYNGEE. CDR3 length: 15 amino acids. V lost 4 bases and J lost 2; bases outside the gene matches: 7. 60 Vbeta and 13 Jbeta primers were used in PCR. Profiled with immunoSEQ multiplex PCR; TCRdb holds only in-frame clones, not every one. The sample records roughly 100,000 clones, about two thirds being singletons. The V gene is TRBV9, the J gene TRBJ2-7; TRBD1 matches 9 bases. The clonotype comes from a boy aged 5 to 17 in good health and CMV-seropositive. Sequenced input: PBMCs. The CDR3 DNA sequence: TGTGCCAGCAGCCCGGGACAGGGTCCTGCCTACGAGCAGTACTTC. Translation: CASSPGQGPAYEQYF.